A selection of T cell receptor beta chains follows, all from one sample in a study of blood T cell repertoires in COVID-19. Profiled with immunoSEQ multiplex PCR; TCRdb holds only in-frame clones, not every one. The repertoire includes some 110,000 clones, just under 85% of them detected once, and roughly 7.1% sits in the top ten. The sample consisted of peripheral blood. The receptors derive from a man between 65 and 79 years old with active or convalescent COVID-19. The conserved cysteine and the conserved F or W are not part of the CDR3 here.

V gene	CDR3 length	J gene	CDR3 protein
TRBV7-3	11	TRBJ1-1	ASSYRQGAEAF
TRBV6-1	11	TRBJ1-1	ASSEREVIEAF
TRBV25-1	13	TRBJ2-2	ASREHRGQVGELF
TRBV10-2	15	TRBJ1-3	ASSERTGGDSGNTIY
TRBV5-5	12	TRBJ1-2	ASSWEDRVSGYT
TRBV11-2	12	TRBJ2-5	ASSLGQRQETQY
TRBV30	10	TRBJ1-2	AWSVTRGGYT
TRBV7-2	14	TRBJ1-5	ASSPMTGTSNQPQH
TRBV5-1	11	TRBJ2-2	ASRGRFTGELF
TRBV7-3	11	TRBJ2-7	ASSPSGGGEQY
TRBV7-6	13	TRBJ1-4	ASSLGTGAEEKLF
TRBV7-9	14	TRBJ2-7	ASSSALTSGRYEQY
TRBV7-2	11	TRBJ1-2	ASSFGLGNGYT
TRBV6-6	14	TRBJ2-2	ASSYGKTGVPGELF
TRBV4-3	16	TRBJ2-6	ASSQELGSSSGANVLT
TRBV11-2	11	TRBJ2-1	ASSLVAYNEQF
TRBV2	11	TRBJ2-5	ASSARTVETQY
TRBV2	12	TRBJ2-2	ASRTSGGIGELF
TRBV11-3	12	TRBJ1-4	ASGQREINEKLF
TRBV19	16	TRBJ1-5	ASSSPRRVSDTNQPQH
TRBV6-1	12	TRBJ1-1	ASSEVQGDTEAF
TRBV3-1/TRBV3-2	12	TRBJ1-5	ASSQGQSNQPQH
TRBV5-5	9	TRBJ1-2	ASSLRQSYT
TRBV12-5	13	TRBJ2-1	ASGFGQGSYNEQF
TRBV12-5	12	TRBJ2-1	ASGLDSEYNEQF
TRBV5-6	13	TRBJ1-1	ASSLDLGRSTEAF
TRBV30	12	TRBJ1-6	AWSWTGYNSPLH
TRBV29-1	10	TRBJ2-3	SVAGGADTQY
TRBV6-1	13	TRBJ2-1	ASSEGSRSYNEQF
TRBV12-1	13	TRBJ1-1	ASSFARQRNTEAF
TRBV21-1	13	TRBJ1-5	ASSKWQGVDQPQH
TRBV3-1/TRBV3-2	12	TRBJ1-2	ASSPLGQIYGYT
TRBV5-1	11	TRBJ1-1	ASSLAGTGEAF
TRBV7-9	13	TRBJ2-2	ASSLLTAHTGELF
TRBV7-2	13	TRBJ2-2	ASSLGGANTGELF
TRBV4-3	11	TRBJ1-1	ASSQDRGTEAF
TRBV3-1/TRBV3-2	12	TRBJ1-2	ASRPQGFNYGYT
TRBV5-4	12	TRBJ2-3	ASRHRSYTDTQY
TRBV3-1/TRBV3-2	12	TRBJ2-7	ASSQGYGGGEQY
TRBV27	12	TRBJ1-1	ASSLDRDRTEAF
TRBV11-3	13	TRBJ2-5	ASSSYRGEIETQY
TRBV11-2	12	TRBJ1-1	ASSVVVADTEAF
TRBV25-1	16	TRBJ2-3	ASSTKTPTGDNTDTQY
TRBV5-1	12	TRBJ2-5	ASSYGQEGETQY
TRBV28	11	TRBJ1-1	ASSPAGERSWF
TRBV3-1/TRBV3-2	13	TRBJ1-2	ASSLDLRQDYGYT
TRBV10-3	13	TRBJ2-7	AISAGLANSYEQY
TRBV10-1	19	TRBJ2-1	ASSERLGTSGGPSSYNEQF
TRBV7-9	13	TRBJ2-3	ASSIYRGGTDTQY